The 32 T cell receptor beta chains listed next were all sequenced from one sample in a study of blood T cell repertoires in COVID-19. TCRdb's copy holds only in-frame clones and misses some; the assay was immunoSEQ multiplex PCR. This table has 200,000 or so clones, about nine tenths appearing once. Sequencing was carried out using peripheral blood. The source is a woman aged 55-69 years with acute or convalescent COVID-19.

The V call is TRBV6-2 or TRBV6-3, the J call TRBJ2-7; 10 bases agree with TRBD2. The germline V gene has CDR1 MNHEY and CDR2 SVGEGT. The V gene end was trimmed by 5 bases and the J gene end by 3 bases; junction bases not matched to a gene: 1. The CDR3 has 13 amino acids. DNA for the CDR3: TGTGCCAGCAGTCGGACTAGCGGCTACGAGCAGTACTTC. It translates to CASSRTSGYEQYF.

The rearrangement links TRBV7-2 to TRBJ2-7; the match to TRBD1 covers 9 bases. CDR3 length: 15 amino acids. Germline V gene sequence: CDR1 SGHTA, CDR2 FQGNSA. The V gene end was trimmed by 5 bases and the J gene end by 1 base; junction bases not matched to a gene: 6. This chain's CDR3 is CASSISGTGSYEQYF. The CDR3 region has the DNA TGTGCCAGCAGCATCTCCGGGACAGGGTCCTACGAGCAGTACTTC.

The rearrangement links TRBV19 to TRBJ1-2; 7 bases align to TRBD1. Germline trimming cut 6 bases from V and 7 bases from J; bases unmatched to any gene: 14. The CDR3 is 15 amino acids. The V gene's germline CDR1 is LNHDA and CDR2 SQIVND (reference sequence). CDR3 residues: CASSPTLQGDIGYTF. CDR3 DNA sequence: TGTGCCAGTAGCCCAACTCTGCAGGGGGACATTGGCTACACCTTC.

The V gene is TRBV7-3, the J gene TRBJ2-1; D is possibly TRBD2 (5 bases). The CDR3 covers 16 residues. CDR1 SGHTA and CDR2 FQGTGA come from the germline V gene. Trimming pared 4 bases from V and 2 bases from J, leaving 15 bases between. The DNA of the CDR3 is TGTGCCAGCAGCTCAAATCTTCAAGCGGCCTACAATGAGCAGTTCTTC. Translating it yields CASSSNLQAAYNEQFF.

This clone was observed a single time. The V call is TRBV12-5, the J call TRBJ1-2; D might be TRBD1 (5 bases). Per the germline V gene, CDR1 is LGHNT and CDR2 is FRNRAP. Trimming removed 2 bases at V and 2 bases at J, with 12 bases between. This CDR3 region has 15 residues. The CDR3 loop is CASGLQVTDNYGYTF. CDR3 DNA sequence: TGTGCTAGTGGTTTGCAAGTGACAGACAACTATGGCTACACCTTC.

This chain joins TRBV7-9 and TRBJ2-2; 7 bases line up with TRBD2. J gave up 6 bases and V 5 bases, and 3 bases lay outside the gene matches. Germline CDR1 is SEHNR and CDR2 is FQNEAQ (reference sequence). The CDR3 is 13 amino acids. The CDR3 loop reads CASSGRAPGELFF. The DNA of the CDR3 is TGTGCCAGCAGCGGGAGGGCCCCCGGGGAGCTGTTTTTT.

The chain is built from TRBV7-2 and TRBJ2-5; 7 bases line up with TRBD2. CDR1 is SGHTA and CDR2 is FQGNSA in the germline V gene. This CDR3 contains 19 residues. The V gene end was trimmed by 2 bases and the J gene end by 2 bases; junction bases not matched to a gene: 17. CDR3 DNA sequence: TGTGCCAGCAGCTTACTACCCCGGCGGATTGCGGGAGAGCAAGAGACCCAGTACTTC. It yields the protein CASSLLPRRIAGEQETQYF.

V usage is TRBV7-2 and J usage is TRBJ2-3; TRBD2 matches at 14 bases. Per germline, CDR1 SGHTA and CDR2 FQGNSA. The CDR3 loop spans 16 amino acids. After removal of 5 bases from V and 4 bases from J, the junction contained 5 bases not matched to a gene. In DNA form, the CDR3 reads TGTGCCAGCAGCCGGACTAGCGGGGGGCGTTCAGATACGCAGTATTTT. It translates to CASSRTSGGRSDTQYF.

In this sample, this clone turned up a few times. This sequence joins TRBV6-6 and TRBJ1-5; possibly TRBD1 for D (6 bases). Trimming took 5 bases from V and 6 from J, leaving 14 bases between them. This CDR3 is 14 amino acids long. Germline V CDR1 and CDR2: MNHNY, SVGAGI (reference sequence). The chain's CDR3 is CASSTGEGGQPQHF. The DNA of the CDR3 is TGTGCCAGCAGTACTGGGGAGGGGGGTCAGCCCCAGCATTTT.

The chain links TRBV19 to TRBJ1-5; a possible D gene is TRBD1 (6 bases). Germline CDR1 reads LNHDA; CDR2 reads SQIVND (reference sequence). The ends were cut back, 3 bases at V and 2 bases at J, with 14 bases in the middle. There are 16 residues in the CDR3. CDR3 DNA: TGTGCCAGTAGTATGGGGGACACTATGGGCAATCAGCCCCAGCATTTT. It yields the protein CASSMGDTMGNQPQHF.

The chain carries TRBV27 and TRBJ1-2, with D tentatively TRBD1 (6 bases). The CDR3 has 18 amino acids. Trimming removed 3 bases from V and 6 bases from J, with 26 bases in between. Germline-derived CDR1 and CDR2 are MNHEY and SMNVEV (reference sequence). CDR3 in DNA: TGTGCCAGCAGTTTCAGGTTTATGGACAGCCCGCCCGATGATGGCTACACCTTC. Residues: CASSFRFMDSPPDDGYTF.

The V gene is TRBV2, the J gene TRBJ1-4, with D maybe TRBD1 (5 bases). The CDR3 spans 15 residues. V shed 4 bases and J shed 7 bases, with 16 bases lying between them. Germline CDR1 reads SNHLY; CDR2 reads FYNNEI. Here the CDR3 reads CASSGGGAVGEKLFF. CDR3 DNA sequence: TGTGCCAGCAGTGGAGGAGGGGCGGTTGGTGAAAAACTGTTTTTT.

This chain joins TRBV5-1 and TRBJ1-1; D is possibly TRBD1 (5 bases). The length of the CDR3 is 15 residues. The V end was cut by 4 bases, the J end by 0 bases, with 13 bases between. Germline CDR1 and CDR2: SGHRS and YFSETQ. CDR3 region: CASSRPGSMNTEAFF. In DNA, the CDR3 is TGCGCCAGCAGCCGCCCAGGGTCAATGAACACTGAAGCTTTCTTT.

CDR3 protein: CASSRRLAGTDTQYF. In nucleotides, the CDR3 is TGTGCCAGTAGCCGAAGACTAGCGGGGACAGATACGCAGTATTTT. V and J are TRBV19 and TRBJ2-3; the match to TRBD2 covers 11 bases. CDR1 and CDR2 from the germline V gene are LNHDA and SQIVND (reference sequence). This CDR3 comprises 15 residues. Trimming took 6 bases from V and 3 from J; bases not matched to a gene: 5.

This clone showed up just a few times. This sequence joins TRBV7-2 and TRBJ2-7; TRBD1 aligns across 8 bases. The germline gives CDR1 SGHTA, CDR2 FQGNSA. The J segment lost 0 bases and the V segment lost 5 bases, leaving 6 bases of the junction unmatched. The CDR3 contains 15 residues. CDR3 coding DNA: TGTGCCAGCAGCATGACAGGGGTGAGCTCCTACGAGCAGTACTTC. Amino acid sequence: CASSMTGVSSYEQYF.

This chain uses TRBV18 with TRBJ1-4; no clear D. In germline, CDR1 is KGHSH, CDR2 LQKENI. The CDR3 loop spans 13 amino acids. V lost 0 bases, J lost 8 bases, and 7 bases lay in between. The CDR3, as DNA: TGTGCCAGCTCACCACCGGGAGGCGAAAAACTGTTTTTT. The encoded protein is CASSPPGGEKLFF.

The chain couples TRBV6-5 to TRBJ1-6, with 9 positions matching TRBD1. The CDR3 has 15 amino acids. Per germline, CDR1 MNHEY and CDR2 SVGAGI. The ends lost 0 bases at V and 10 bases at J; junction bases unmatched: 4. CDR3 sequence: CASSYSRTGGSPLHF. The DNA of the CDR3 is TGTGCCAGCAGTTACTCGAGAACAGGGGGCTCACCCCTCCACTTT.

The V gene is TRBV27, the J gene TRBJ1-2, with a weak D call TRBD1 (5 bases). Deletions cut 2 bases from V and 3 bases from J, with 19 bases between. The CDR3 has 17 amino acids. The germline V gene encodes CDR1 MNHEY and CDR2 SMNVEV (reference sequence). CDR3 nucleotide sequence: TGTGCCAGCAGTTTACTGGGGGGTATACATAGGGACTATGGCTACACCTTC. It codes for CASSLLGGIHRDYGYTF.

This clone has only one observation. The rearrangement joins TRBV15 to TRBJ1-3; D remains ambiguous. Germline CDR1 and CDR2: LNHNV and YYDKDF (reference sequence). Trimming took 0 bases from V and 3 from J, leaving 9 bases between them. This CDR3 region has 15 residues. The chain's CDR3 is CATSRDRAYGNTIYF. The CDR3 DNA reads TGTGCCACCAGCAGAGATAGAGCGTATGGAAACACCATATATTTT.

V is TRBV6-4 and J is TRBJ2-3; the D gene is possibly TRBD1 (5 bases). Per the germline V gene, CDR1 is MRHNA and CDR2 is SNTAGT. This CDR3 spans 13 amino acids. V was cut by 0 bases and J by 5 bases, with 6 bases left in between. The CDR3 loop is CASSDSQGDTQYF. DNA for the CDR3: TGTGCCAGCAGTGACTCCCAGGGAGATACGCAGTATTTT.

This clone was found a few times. The chain combines TRBV7-3 with TRBJ2-2, with 7 bases fitting TRBD2. Germline V gives CDR1 SGHTA, CDR2 FQGTGA. The CDR3 is 16 amino acids. V was clipped by 1 base and J by 2 bases; unmatched bases: 4. The CDR3 spells CASSLSLAVNTGELFF. CDR3 bases: TGTGCCAGCAGCTTAAGTCTAGCGGTTAACACCGGGGAGCTGTTTTTT. The complete variable domain, with remaining parts taken from reference TRBV7-3 and TRBJ2-2, reads GAGVSQTPSNKVTEKGKYVELRCDPISGHTALYWYRQSLGQGPEFLIYFQGTGAADDSGLPNDRFFAVRPEGSVSTLKIQRTERGDSAVYLCASSLSLAVNTGELFFGEGSRLTVL.

The V and J genes are TRBV4-1 and TRBJ2-7, with TRBD2 as a possible D gene (5 bases). V gave up 1 base and J gave up 5 bases, with 9 bases separating them. Per germline, CDR1 MGHRA and CDR2 YSYEKL. This CDR3 spans 13 amino acids. The CDR3 protein is CASSQVAGDEQYF. The CDR3 DNA follows: TGCGCCAGCAGCCAAGTAGCCGGGGACGAGCAGTACTTC.

This rearrangement joins TRBV30 to TRBJ1-5; maybe TRBD1 (6 bases). The CDR3 has 14 residues. CDR1 is GTSNPN, CDR2 SVGIG, per germline (reference sequence). V dropped 3 bases and J dropped 4 bases, with 13 bases sitting between them. The CDR3 DNA reads TGTGCCTGGAGCGGGGGGCAGGGTAATCAGCCCCAGCATTTT. Its translation: CAWSGGQGNQPQHF. The full variable domain, with the rest looked up from reference TRBV30 and TRBJ1-5, is SQTIHQWPATLVQPVGSPLSLECTVEGTSNPNLYWYRQAAGRGLQLLFYSVGIGQISSEVPQNLSASRPQDRQFILSSKKLLLSDSGFYLCAWSGGQGNQPQHFGDGTRLSIL.

This clone was counted between two and nine times. The chain combines TRBV10-2 with TRBJ2-2; TRBD2 agrees at 7 bases. Germline values: CDR1 WSHSY, CDR2 SAAADI. There are 13 residues in the CDR3. Trimming removed 3 bases from V and 6 bases from J; junction bases left unmatched: 1. For the CDR3, the DNA is TGCGCCAGCAGTGAACGGGAGGCCGGGGAGCTGTTTTTT. This encodes CASSEREAGELFF.

The chain has TRBV5-1 and TRBJ2-3; D ambiguous. Germline values: CDR1 SGHRS, CDR2 YFSETQ. V lost 4 bases and J 5 bases, leaving 11 bases between the germline ends. The CDR3 has 13 amino acids. The CDR3 DNA reads TGCGCCAGCAGCCTACCCTCGGGAGATACGCAGTATTTT. This encodes CASSLPSGDTQYF.

This chain links TRBV5-5 with TRBJ2-7, with 7 bases fitting TRBD1. The CDR3 sequence is 16 residues long. V lost 0 bases, J lost 1 base, and 7 bases stayed unmatched. Germline V gene sequence: CDR1 SGHKS, CDR2 YYEKEE (reference sequence). In DNA form, the CDR3 reads TGTGCCAGCAGCTTGGCCCTCCCGGGACAGTCCTACGAGCAGTACTTC. The encoded protein is CASSLALPGQSYEQYF. Variable domain in full (rest from reference TRBV5-5 and TRBJ2-7): DAGVTQSPTHLIKTRGQQVTLRCSPISGHKSVSWYQQVLGQGPQFIFQYYEKEERGRGNFPDRFSARQFPNYSSELNVNALLLGDSALYLCASSLALPGQSYEQYFGPGTRLTVT.

J is TRBJ1-2 and V is TRBV5-1; 8 positions match TRBD1. The germline CDR1 and CDR2 sequences are SGHRS and YFSETQ. Unmatched junction bases numbered 4, after V lost 4 bases and J lost 5 bases. This CDR3 contains 13 residues. The CDR3 nucleotides are TGCGCCAGCAGCCCCGGACAGGGATATGGCTACACCTTC. The encoded protein is CASSPGQGYGYTF.

J is TRBJ1-5 and V is TRBV15, with 10 bases identical to TRBD1. The CDR3 extends over 18 amino acids. With 0 bases clipped from V and 3 bases from J, the junction kept 8 bases outside the gene matches. CDR1 and CDR2 (germline): LNHNV, YYDKDF (reference sequence). The CDR3 sequence: CATSRDATGQGINQPQHF. The CDR3 DNA reads as TGTGCCACCAGCAGAGATGCGACGGGACAGGGGATCAATCAGCCCCAGCATTTT.

This sequence joins TRBV7-9 and TRBJ1-2; TRBD1 matches at 8 bases. This CDR3 spans 19 amino acids. V dropped 2 bases and J dropped 4; count of bases not matched to a gene: 18. Germline V gives CDR1 SEHNR, CDR2 FQNEAQ (reference sequence). The CDR3 loop is CASSLTGQDTLDASYGYTF. The CDR3 DNA sequence: TGTGCCAGCAGCTTAACGGGACAGGACACACTGGATGCGAGCTATGGCTACACCTTC.

The CDR3 spells CASSMRASEGNYGYTF. In nucleotides, the CDR3 is TGTGCCAGTAGTATGAGGGCCAGCGAAGGTAACTATGGCTACACCTTC. The chain recombines TRBV19 with TRBJ1-2; D remains unclear. This CDR3 has 16 amino acids. The germline gives CDR1 LNHDA, CDR2 SQIVND (reference sequence). V was trimmed by 3 bases and J by 1 base, leaving 15 bases between them.

DNA of the CDR3: TGTGCCAGCAGTTACTATCCGGAGGGCAATCAGCCCCAGCATTTT. It codes for CASSYYPEGNQPQHF. The V call is TRBV6-2 or TRBV6-3, the J call TRBJ1-5; D is undetermined. V was shortened by 1 base and J by 2 bases, with 9 bases between the two germline ends. Germline CDR1 MNHEY, CDR2 SVGEGT. The CDR3 has 15 amino acids.

The V call is TRBV6-2 or TRBV6-3, the J call TRBJ2-5; D unresolved. The CDR3 loop spans 17 amino acids. CDR1 and CDR2 from the germline V gene are MNHEY and SVGEGT. Trimming took off 2 bases at V and 4 bases at J, with 20 bases between the two ends. CDR3 in DNA: TGTGCCAGCAGTTACACTCGACTGACCGAGGTAATAGAGACCCAGTACTTC. Amino acid sequence: CASSYTRLTEVIETQYF.